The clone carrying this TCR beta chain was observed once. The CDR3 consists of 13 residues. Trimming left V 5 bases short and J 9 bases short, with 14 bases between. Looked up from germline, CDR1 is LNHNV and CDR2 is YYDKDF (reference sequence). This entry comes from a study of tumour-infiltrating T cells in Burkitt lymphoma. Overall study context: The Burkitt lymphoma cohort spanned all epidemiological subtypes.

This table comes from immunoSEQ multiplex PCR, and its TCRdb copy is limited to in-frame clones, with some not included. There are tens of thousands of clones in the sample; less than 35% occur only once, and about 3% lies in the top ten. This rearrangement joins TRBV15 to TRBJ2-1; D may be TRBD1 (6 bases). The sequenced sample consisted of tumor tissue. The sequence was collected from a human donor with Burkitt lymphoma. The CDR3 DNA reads TGTGCCACCAGCGGTAACAGGGTCGGTGAGCAGTTCTTC. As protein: CATSGNRVGEQFF.